The sequence of this TCR beta chain was determined in a study of shared clonotypes between healthy human individuals. In this sample, this clone turned up a few times. The antigen is undetermined. Germline V CDR1 and CDR2: MNHEY, SMNVEV (reference sequence). The trim removed 0 bases at V and 7 bases at J, leaving 8 bases unmatched. The CDR3 consists of 15 residues. Donors were Caucasian adults residing in Nashville, Tennessee, USA. Assay used: immunoSEQ multiplex PCR; TCRdb lists only in-frame clones, some missing. The sample lists 100,000 or so clones; roughly 50% were seen once. Findings and caveats of the study: Clonotype sharing among donors was expected to depend on sequencing depth.

The chain employs TRBV27 and TRBJ2-5, with 7 bases aligning to TRBD1. The source of this sequence is a woman aged 40 to 50 in good health. Some clones in this sample may be carry-over from other donors' samples. Sequencing was performed on PBMCs. The CDR3 loop reads CASSLSGQAGRTQYF. CDR3 DNA sequence: TGTGCCAGCAGTTTATCCGGACAGGCCGGCAGGACCCAGTACTTC.